This entry describes one T cell receptor (beta chain). This clonotype was found many times. This clone's antigen is unknown. The record has no base qualities; no much larger clone is one base away. V is reduced by 5 bases and J by 4 bases, leaving a spacing of 8 bases between them. CDR1 and CDR2 were assigned from the germline V gene as SGHTA and FQGNSA. Spanning cysteine to phenylalanine, the CDR3 consists of 12 amino acids. Only the CDR3 DNA stays, 36 bases, in frame from base 1. The instrument was an Illumina HiSeq 1500. TCRdb's own reprocessing of the public reads used fastp at Q25 and MiXCR and kept productive beta chains. Rows are unified per CDR3 protein, each entry keeping the most common DNA and genes. The sample table lists about 240,000 distinct CDR3 sequences, 6.5% of them with a count of one. The ten most abundant clones make up more than 5.5% of the sample. This sample is part of a study of T cell repertoires in cytomegalovirus infection (dated by TCRdb to the late 2010s). About the investigation overall: The HLA type of each donor mattered for the analysis, because public TCR beta signatures pointed to carriage of CMV infection along with the matching HLA type.

Overall study outcomes, separate from this receptor: The ex vivo response was dominated by HLA-C-restricted CMV-specific TCR beta clonotypes, which also provided the single most frequent clonotype in two of eight donors. Carriers of CMV infection plus the relevant HLA type were discriminated by the cumulative frequency of public TCR beta family members in the study cohort and in an independent roughly 400-donor cohort.

This receptor was identified in a human donor in good health (CMV status not recorded). Some clones in this sample may be carry-over from other donors' samples. The sequence is built from TRBV7-2 and TRBJ2-5, with the D gene call left open. Input material: PBMCs. The CDR3 here reads CASSAWAETQYF. The DNA sequence is as follows: TGTGCCAGCAGCGCCTGGGCAGAGACCCAGTACTTC.